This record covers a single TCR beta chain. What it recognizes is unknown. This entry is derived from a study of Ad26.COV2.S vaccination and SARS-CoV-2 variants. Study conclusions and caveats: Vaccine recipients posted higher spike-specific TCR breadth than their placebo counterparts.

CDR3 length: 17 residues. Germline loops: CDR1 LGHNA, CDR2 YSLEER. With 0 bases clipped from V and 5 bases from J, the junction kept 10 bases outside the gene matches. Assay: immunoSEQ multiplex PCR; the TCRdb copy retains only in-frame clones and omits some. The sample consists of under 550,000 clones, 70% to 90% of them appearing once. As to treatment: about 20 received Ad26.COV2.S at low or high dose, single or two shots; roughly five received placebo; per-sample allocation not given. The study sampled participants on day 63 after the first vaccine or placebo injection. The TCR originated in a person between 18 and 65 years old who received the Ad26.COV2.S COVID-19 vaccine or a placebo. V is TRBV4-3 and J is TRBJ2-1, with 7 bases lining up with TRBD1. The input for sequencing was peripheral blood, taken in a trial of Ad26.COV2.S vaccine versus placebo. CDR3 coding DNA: TGCGCCAGCAGCCAAGACAACTCAGGGGGTCTTCACAATGAGCAGTTCTTC. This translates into CASSQDNSGGLHNEQFF.